Included here is one T cell receptor beta chain sequence, with context. This specimen belongs to a study of blood T cell repertoires in COVID-19. Whole-study context: There were acute and convalescent COVID-19 samples, and they came from the United States, Italy and Spain. From T cells, B-cell-depleted T cells, or PBMCs came the material, which was cDNA or gDNA.

Authors' processing steps: Estimates of nucleated cell counts were drawn from the amplification of reference gene primers. This table comes from immunoSEQ multiplex PCR, and its TCRdb copy is limited to in-frame clones, with some not included. V, J and clone size derive from that table, while D and trimming were established from the DNA sequence. The sample lists 90,000 to 100,000 clones, 84% occurring once. V was pared by 2 bases and J by 6 bases, with 7 bases of the junction left unmatched. The CDR3 is 15 amino acids. Germline V gene sequence: CDR1 SGDLS, CDR2 YYNGEE. The chain carries TRBV9 and TRBJ1-1; TRBD1 matches at 10 bases. Specimen: peripheral blood. The TCR comes from a man in his 70s with active or convalescent COVID-19. The CDR3, as DNA: TGTGCCAGCAGCGTTCGGGACAGGGGAGGGGCTGAAGCTTTCTTT. Amino acids: CASSVRDRGGAEAFF. Filled out from reference TRBV9 and TRBJ1-1, the complete variable domain reads DSGVTQTPKHLITATGQRVTLRCSPRSGDLSVYWYQQSLDQGLQFLIQYYNGEERAKGNILERFSAQQFPDLHSELNLSSLELGDSALYFCASSVRDRGGAEAFFGQGTRLTVV.